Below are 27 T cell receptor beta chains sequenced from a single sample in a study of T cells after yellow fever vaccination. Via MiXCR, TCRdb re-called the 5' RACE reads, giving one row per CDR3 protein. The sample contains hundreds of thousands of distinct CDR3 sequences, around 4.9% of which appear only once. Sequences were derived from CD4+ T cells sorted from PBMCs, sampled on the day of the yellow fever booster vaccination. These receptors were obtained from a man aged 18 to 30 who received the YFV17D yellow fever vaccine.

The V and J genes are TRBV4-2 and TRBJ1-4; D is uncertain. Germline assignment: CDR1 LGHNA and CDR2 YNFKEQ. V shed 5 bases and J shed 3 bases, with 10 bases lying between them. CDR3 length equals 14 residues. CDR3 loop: CASSSRTSNEKLFF. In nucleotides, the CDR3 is TGTGCCAGCAGCTCTCGGACCTCTAATGAAAAACTGTTTTTT.

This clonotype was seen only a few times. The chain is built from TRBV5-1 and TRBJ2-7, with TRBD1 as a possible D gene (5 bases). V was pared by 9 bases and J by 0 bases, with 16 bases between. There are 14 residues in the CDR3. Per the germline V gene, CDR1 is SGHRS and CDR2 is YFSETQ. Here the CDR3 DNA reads TGCGCCAACACGCCGACACAGGCCTCCTACGAGCAGTACTTC. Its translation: CANTPTQASYEQYF.

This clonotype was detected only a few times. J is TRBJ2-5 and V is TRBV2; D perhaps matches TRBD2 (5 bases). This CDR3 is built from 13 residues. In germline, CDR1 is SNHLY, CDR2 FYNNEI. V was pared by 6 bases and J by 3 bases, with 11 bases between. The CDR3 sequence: CASRNLAEETQYF. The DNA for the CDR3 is TGTGCCAGCAGGAATCTAGCAGAAGAGACCCAGTACTTC.

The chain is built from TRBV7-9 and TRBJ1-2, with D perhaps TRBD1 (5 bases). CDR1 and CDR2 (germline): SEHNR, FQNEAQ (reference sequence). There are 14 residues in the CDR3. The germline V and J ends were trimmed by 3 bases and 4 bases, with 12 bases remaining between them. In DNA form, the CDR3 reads TGTGCCAGCAGCTTCTCCGGGGGGAGCTATGGCTACACCTTC. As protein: CASSFSGGSYGYTF.

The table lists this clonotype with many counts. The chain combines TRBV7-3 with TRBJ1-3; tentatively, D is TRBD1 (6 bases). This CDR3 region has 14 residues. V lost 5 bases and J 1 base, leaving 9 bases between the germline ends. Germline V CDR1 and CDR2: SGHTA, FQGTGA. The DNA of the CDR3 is TGTGCCAGCAGCAAAGGGGGTTCTGGAAACACCATATATTTT. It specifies CASSKGGSGNTIYF.

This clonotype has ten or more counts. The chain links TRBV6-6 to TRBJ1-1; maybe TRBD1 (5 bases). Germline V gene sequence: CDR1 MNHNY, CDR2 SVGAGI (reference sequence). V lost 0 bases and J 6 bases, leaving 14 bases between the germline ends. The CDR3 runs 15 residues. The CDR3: CASSYSIQGKAEAFF. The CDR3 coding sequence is TGTGCCAGCAGTTACTCCATTCAGGGAAAAGCTGAAGCTTTCTTT.

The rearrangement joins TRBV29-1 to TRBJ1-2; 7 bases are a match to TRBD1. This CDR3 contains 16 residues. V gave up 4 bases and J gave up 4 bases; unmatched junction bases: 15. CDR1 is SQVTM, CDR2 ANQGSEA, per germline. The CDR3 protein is CSVGEGVTGLIYGYTF. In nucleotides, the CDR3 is TGCAGCGTTGGAGAGGGGGTGACAGGGCTGATCTATGGCTACACCTTC.

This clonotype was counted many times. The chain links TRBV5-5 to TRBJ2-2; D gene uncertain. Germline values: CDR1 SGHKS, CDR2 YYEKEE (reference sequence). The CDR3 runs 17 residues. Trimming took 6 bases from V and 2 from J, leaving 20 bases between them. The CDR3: CASTRAPAAVNTGELFF. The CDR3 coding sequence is TGTGCCAGCACCCGGGCCCCGGCCGCCGTAAACACCGGGGAGCTGTTTTTT. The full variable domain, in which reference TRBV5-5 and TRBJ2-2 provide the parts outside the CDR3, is DAGVTQSPTHLIKTRGQQVTLRCSPISGHKSVSWYQQVLGQGPQFIFQYYEKEERGRGNFPDRFSARQFPNYSSELNVNALLLGDSALYLCASTRAPAAVNTGELFFGEGSRLTVL.

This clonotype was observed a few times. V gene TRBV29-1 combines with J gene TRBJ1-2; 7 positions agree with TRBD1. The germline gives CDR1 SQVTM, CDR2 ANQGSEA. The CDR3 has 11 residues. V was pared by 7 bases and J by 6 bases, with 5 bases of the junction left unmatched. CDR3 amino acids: CSAQGGNGYTF. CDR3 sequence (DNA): TGCAGCGCCCAGGGGGGGAATGGCTACACCTTC.

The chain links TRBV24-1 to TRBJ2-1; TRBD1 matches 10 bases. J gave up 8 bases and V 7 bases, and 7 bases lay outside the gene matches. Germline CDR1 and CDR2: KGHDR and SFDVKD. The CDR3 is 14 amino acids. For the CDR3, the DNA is TGTGCCACCAGCAGGGACAGGGGATTTGATGAGCAGTTCTTC. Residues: CATSRDRGFDEQFF.

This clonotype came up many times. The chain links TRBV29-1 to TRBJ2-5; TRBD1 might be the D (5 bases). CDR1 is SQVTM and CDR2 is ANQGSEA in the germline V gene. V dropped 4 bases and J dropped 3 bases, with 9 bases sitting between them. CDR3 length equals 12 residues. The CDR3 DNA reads TGCAGCGTTGTAGGGGCAGAAGAGACCCAGTACTTC. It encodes CSVVGAEETQYF. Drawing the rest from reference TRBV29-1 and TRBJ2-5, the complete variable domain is SAVISQKPSRDICQRGTSLTIQCQVDSQVTMMFWYRQQPGQSLTLIATANQGSEATYESGFVIDKFPISRPNLTFSTLTVSNMSPEDSSIYLCSVVGAEETQYFGPGTRLLVL.

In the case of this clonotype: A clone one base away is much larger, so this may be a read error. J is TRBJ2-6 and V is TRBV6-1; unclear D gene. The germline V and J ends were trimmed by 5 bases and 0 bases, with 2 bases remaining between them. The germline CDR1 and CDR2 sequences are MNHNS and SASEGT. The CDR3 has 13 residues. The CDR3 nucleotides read TGTGCCAGCAGTAACTCTGGGGCCAACGTCCTGACTTTC. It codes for CASSNSGANVLTF.

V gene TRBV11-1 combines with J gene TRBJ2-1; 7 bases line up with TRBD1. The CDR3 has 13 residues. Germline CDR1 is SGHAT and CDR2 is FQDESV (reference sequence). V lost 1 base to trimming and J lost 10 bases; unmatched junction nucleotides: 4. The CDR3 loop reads CASSLGDSREQFF. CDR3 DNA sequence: TGTGCCAGCAGCTTAGGGGACAGTAGGGAGCAGTTCTTC.

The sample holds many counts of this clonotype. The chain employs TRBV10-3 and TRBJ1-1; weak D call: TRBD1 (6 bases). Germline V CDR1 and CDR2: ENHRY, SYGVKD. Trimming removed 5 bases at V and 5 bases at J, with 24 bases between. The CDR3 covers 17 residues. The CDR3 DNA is TGTGCCATCAGTTCCGGGACATCCGGACGAGGAATTACTGAAGCTTTCTTT. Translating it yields CAISSGTSGRGITEAFF.

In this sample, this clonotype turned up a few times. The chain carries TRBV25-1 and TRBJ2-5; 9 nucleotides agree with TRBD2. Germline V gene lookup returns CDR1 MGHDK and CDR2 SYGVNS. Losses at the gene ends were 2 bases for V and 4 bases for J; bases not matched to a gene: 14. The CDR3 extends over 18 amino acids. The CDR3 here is CASSERGRGRRGVETQYF. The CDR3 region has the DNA TGTGCCAGCAGTGAACGCGGGAGGGGGAGGAGAGGGGTAGAGACCCAGTACTTC.

Written as DNA, the CDR3 is TGTGCCAGCAGGACAGGGAATGGGTACGGTGGCTACACCTTC. Protein product: CASRTGNGYGGYTF. This chain joins TRBV6-6 and TRBJ1-2; 7 nucleotides agree with TRBD1. The V gene's germline CDR1 is MNHNY and CDR2 SVGAGI (reference sequence). V lost 6 bases to trimming and J lost 7 bases; unmatched junction nucleotides: 11. The CDR3 extends over 14 amino acids.

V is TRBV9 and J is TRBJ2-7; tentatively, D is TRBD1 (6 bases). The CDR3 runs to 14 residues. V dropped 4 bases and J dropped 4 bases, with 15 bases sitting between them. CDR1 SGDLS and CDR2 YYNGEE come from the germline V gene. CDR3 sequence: CASSLTGKSYEQYF. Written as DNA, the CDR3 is TGTGCCAGCAGCCTTACAGGGAAATCATACGAGCAGTACTTC.

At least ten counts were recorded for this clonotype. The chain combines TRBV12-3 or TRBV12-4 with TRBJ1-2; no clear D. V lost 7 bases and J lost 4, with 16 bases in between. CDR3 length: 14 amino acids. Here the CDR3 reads CASTPTGFTYGYTF. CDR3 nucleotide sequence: TGTGCCAGCACCCCGACCGGGTTTACCTATGGCTACACCTTC.

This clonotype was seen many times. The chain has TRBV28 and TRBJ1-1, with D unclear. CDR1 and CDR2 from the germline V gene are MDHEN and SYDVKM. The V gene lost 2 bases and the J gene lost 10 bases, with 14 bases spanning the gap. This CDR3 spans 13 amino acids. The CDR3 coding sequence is TGTGCCAGCAGTTTAACCCCCCGGCGTTTAGCTTTCTTT. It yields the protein CASSLTPRRLAFF.

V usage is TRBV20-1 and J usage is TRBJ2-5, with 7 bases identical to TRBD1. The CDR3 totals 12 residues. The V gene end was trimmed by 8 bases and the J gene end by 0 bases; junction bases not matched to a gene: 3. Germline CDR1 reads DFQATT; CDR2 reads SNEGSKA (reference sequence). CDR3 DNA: TGCAGTCCACAGGGGAACCAAGAGACCCAGTACTTC. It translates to CSPQGNQETQYF.

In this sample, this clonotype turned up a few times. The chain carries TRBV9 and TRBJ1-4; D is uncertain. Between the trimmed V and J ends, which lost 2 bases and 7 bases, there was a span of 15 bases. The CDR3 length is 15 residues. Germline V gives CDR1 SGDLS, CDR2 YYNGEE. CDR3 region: CASSVGVLYGEKLFF. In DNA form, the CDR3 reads TGTGCCAGCAGCGTGGGAGTTTTGTATGGTGAAAAACTGTTTTTT.

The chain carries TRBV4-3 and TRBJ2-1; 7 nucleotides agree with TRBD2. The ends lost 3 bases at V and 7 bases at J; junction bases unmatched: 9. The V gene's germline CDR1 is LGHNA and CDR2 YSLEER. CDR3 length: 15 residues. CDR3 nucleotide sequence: TGCGCCAGCAGCCAGGAGCGGGGCCGTTTTAATGAGCAGTTCTTC. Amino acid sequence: CASSQERGRFNEQFF.

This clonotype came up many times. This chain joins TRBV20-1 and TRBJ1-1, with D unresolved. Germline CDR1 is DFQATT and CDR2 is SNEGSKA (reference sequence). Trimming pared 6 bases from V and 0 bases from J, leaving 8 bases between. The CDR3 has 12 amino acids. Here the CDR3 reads CSAPEMNTEAFF. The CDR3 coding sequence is TGCAGTGCCCCCGAAATGAACACTGAAGCTTTCTTT.

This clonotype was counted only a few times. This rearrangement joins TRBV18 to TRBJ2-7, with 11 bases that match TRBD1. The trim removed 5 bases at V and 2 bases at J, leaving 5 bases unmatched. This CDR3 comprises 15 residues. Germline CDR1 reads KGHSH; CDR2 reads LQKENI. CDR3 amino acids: CASSGSGQGAYEQYF. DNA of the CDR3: TGTGCCAGCTCAGGATCGGGACAGGGGGCCTACGAGCAGTACTTC.

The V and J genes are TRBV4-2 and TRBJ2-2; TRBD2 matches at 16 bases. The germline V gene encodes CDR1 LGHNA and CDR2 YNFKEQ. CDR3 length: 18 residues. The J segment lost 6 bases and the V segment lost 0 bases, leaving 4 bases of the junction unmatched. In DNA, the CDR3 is TGTGCCAGCAGCCAAGACCCGGGGACTAGCGGGGGGGCCGGGGAGCTGTTTTTT. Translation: CASSQDPGTSGGAGELFF.

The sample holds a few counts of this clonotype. The CDR3 nucleotides are TGTGCCAGCAGCCATGACCGGGACGTCCTCTCTGGAAACACCATATATTTT. This gives the protein CASSHDRDVLSGNTIYF. The chain couples TRBV3-1 to TRBJ1-3, with a possible D match to TRBD1 (5 bases). Trimming removed 3 bases at V and 0 bases at J, with 15 bases between. The CDR3 has 17 amino acids. Germline V CDR1 and CDR2: LGHDT, YNNKEL (reference sequence).

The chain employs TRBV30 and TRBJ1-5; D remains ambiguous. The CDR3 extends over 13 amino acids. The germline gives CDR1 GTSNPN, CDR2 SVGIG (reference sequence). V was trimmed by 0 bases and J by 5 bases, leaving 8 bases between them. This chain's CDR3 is CAWSVRWDQPQHF. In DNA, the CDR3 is TGTGCCTGGAGTGTACGTTGGGATCAGCCCCAGCATTTT.